The sequence of this T cell receptor beta chain was determined in a study of shared clonotypes between healthy human individuals. Sequencing used immunoSEQ multiplex PCR; TCRdb keeps in-frame clones, though not all of them. The sample consists of about 2.4 million clones, approximately 90% of them appearing once. Germline V lookup: CDR1 MDHEN, CDR2 SYDVKM. This CDR3 comprises 16 residues. With V trimmed by 6 bases and J by 0 bases, 8 bases remained unmatched. This clone was seen a single time. From CD4+ cells came CD45RA+ naive and CD45RA-negative memory subsets. This sequence originates from a man younger than 30 in good health. Sequencing was carried out using naive CD4+ T cells sorted from blood. Subset noted: CD45RA+ positively selected. The V gene is TRBV28, the J gene TRBJ1-5, with 7 bases identical to TRBD1. Written as DNA, the CDR3 is TGTGCCAGCAGCCCCCCGACAGGGCATAGCAATCAGCCCCAGCATTTT. It yields the protein CASSPPTGHSNQPQHF.